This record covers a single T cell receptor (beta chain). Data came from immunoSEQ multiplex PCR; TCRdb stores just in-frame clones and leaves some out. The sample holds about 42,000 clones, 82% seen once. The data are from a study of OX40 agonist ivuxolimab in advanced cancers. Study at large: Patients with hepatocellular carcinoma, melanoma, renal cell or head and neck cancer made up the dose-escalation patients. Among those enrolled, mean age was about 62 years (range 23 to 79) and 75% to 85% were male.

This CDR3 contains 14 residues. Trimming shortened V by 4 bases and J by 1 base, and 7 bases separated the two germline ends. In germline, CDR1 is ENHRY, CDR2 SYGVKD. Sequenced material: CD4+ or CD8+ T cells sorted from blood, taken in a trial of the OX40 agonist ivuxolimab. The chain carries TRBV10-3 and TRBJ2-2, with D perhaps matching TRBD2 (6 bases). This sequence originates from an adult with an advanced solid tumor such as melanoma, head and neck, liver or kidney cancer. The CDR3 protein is CAISASENTGELFF. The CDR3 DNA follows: TGTGCCATCAGTGCTAGCGAGAACACCGGGGAGCTGTTTTTT.